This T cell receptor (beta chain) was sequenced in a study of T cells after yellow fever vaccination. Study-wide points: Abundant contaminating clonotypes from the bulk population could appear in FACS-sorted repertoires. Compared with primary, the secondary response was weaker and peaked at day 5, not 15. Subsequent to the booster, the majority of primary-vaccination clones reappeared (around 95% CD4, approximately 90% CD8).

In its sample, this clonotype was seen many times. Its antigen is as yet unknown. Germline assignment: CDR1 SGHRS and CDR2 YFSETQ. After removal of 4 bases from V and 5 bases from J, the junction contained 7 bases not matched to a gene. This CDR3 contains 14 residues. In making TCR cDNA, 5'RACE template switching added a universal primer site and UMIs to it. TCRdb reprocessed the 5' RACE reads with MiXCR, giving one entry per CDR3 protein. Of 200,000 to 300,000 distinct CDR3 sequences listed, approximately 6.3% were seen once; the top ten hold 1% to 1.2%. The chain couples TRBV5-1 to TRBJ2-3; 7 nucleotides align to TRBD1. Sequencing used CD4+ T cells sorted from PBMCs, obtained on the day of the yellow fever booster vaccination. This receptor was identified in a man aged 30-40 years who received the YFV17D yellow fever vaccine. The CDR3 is CASSPGQLVDTQYF. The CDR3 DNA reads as TGCGCCAGCAGCCCGGGACAGCTAGTAGATACGCAGTATTTT.